The clone carrying this T cell receptor (beta chain) came up a few times. Primed by a sample-barcoded 5' primer and a J-beta primer mix, a second PCR proceeded for about 6 to 12 cycles. TCRdb reprocessed the 5' RACE reads via MiXCR and lists one record per CDR3 protein. This sample carries 760,000 or so distinct CDR3 sequences, 20% to 25% of them seen once, and the ten largest clones take 9% to 9.5%. Roughly 9.2 milliliters was the volume of peripheral blood drawn from each donor. These data come from a study of blood T cells in healthy people across ages. There are 14 residues in the CDR3. The V and J ends lost 0 bases and 2 bases, in that order; junction bases with no gene match: 3. Germline V gives CDR1 DFQATT, CDR2 SNEGSKA (reference sequence). In addition, the sample was reused for a study of T cells of mothers and their children. In that study: Donation came from three healthy Caucasian mothers together with their six children. Random nucleotides (2-4) and sample barcodes were added by the M1S primer used in the second PCR.

This sequence originates from a boy between 10 and 17 years old in good health. V and J are TRBV20-1 and TRBJ2-7; 8 nucleotides agree with TRBD1. The specimen was blood. Written as DNA, the CDR3 is TGCAGTGCTAGAGAGGACAGGGTAACCTACGAGCAGTACTTC. Protein sequence: CSAREDRVTYEQYF.